Below, one T cell receptor (beta chain) is given with its context. Antigen specificity is unknown. This CDR3 comprises 14 residues. The ends were cut back, 3 bases at V and 3 bases at J, with 9 bases in the middle. Germline CDR1 reads MNHEY; CDR2 reads SMNVEV (reference sequence). The source of the sample is a study of radiotherapy plus CTLA-4 blockade in lung cancer. Study-level results: Peripheral blood showed expansion of tumor-derived TCR clones after radiotherapy and ipilimumab.

Sequenced by immunoSEQ multiplex PCR; TCRdb stores in-frame clones only, minus some. The sample lists about 59,000 clones, approximately 68% occurring once. This rearrangement joins TRBV27 to TRBJ2-1, with TRBD2 as a possible D gene (5 bases). The source material was peripheral blood, sampled from a patient treated with radiotherapy plus ipilimumab. This clonotype was sampled from a human donor with non-small cell lung cancer whose response to radiotherapy plus ipilimumab could not be evaluated. CDR3 in DNA: TGTGCCAGCAGTTTGCGCCGGGACTACAATGAGCAGTTCTTC. Protein sequence: CASSLRRDYNEQFF.